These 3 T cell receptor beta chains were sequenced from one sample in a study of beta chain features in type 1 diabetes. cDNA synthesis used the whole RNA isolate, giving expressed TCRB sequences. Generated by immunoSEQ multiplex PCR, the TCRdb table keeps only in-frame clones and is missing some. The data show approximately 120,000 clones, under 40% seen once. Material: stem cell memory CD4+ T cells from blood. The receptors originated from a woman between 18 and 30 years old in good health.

For the CDR3, the DNA is TGCGCCAGCAAGGAGGAACCAGCCGCCGGGGAGCTGTTTTTT. This encodes CASKEEPAAGELFF. The rearrangement links TRBV5-1 to TRBJ2-2; D may be TRBD2 (5 bases). V shed 6 bases and J shed 6 bases, with 15 bases lying between them. CDR3 length: 14 amino acids. The germline CDR1 and CDR2 sequences are SGHRS and YFSETQ.

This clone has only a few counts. The CDR3 region is CSAKRESNTGELFF. In DNA, the CDR3 is TGCAGCGCGAAGCGGGAGTCGAACACCGGGGAGCTGTTTTTT. This chain uses TRBV29-1 with TRBJ2-2, with 8 bases lining up with TRBD2. After removal of 7 bases from V and 0 bases from J, the junction contained 4 bases not matched to a gene. The V gene's germline CDR1 is SQVTM and CDR2 ANQGSEA. The CDR3 length is 14 residues.

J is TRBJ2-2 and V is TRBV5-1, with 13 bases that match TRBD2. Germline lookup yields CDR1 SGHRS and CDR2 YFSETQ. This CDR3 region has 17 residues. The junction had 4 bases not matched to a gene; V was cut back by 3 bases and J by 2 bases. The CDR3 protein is CASSWTSGSPNTGELFF. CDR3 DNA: TGCGCCAGCAGCTGGACTAGCGGGAGTCCCAACACCGGGGAGCTGTTTTTT.